This note documents a single T cell receptor (beta chain) sequence. Its antigen is undetermined. These data are taken from a study of T cells in localized non-small cell lung cancer. Study-level results: Adjacent lung exhibited a median of about 50 among the 100 most abundant tumor clones. Peak T cell clonality was found in uninvolved adjacent lung, exceeding tumor.

Germline V gene sequence: CDR1 KGHSH, CDR2 LQKENI. There are 16 residues in the CDR3. Germline trimming cut 2 bases from V and 3 bases from J; bases unmatched to any gene: 7. Some clones are missing from TCRdb's copy, which holds only in-frame ones; the method was immunoSEQ multiplex PCR. The table records about 5,500 clones, 70% to 85% of them present only once. The source material was peripheral blood mononuclear cells, sampled before any cancer treatment. V and J are TRBV18 and TRBJ1-2; 9 bases are a match to TRBD1. This TCR derives from a female donor older than 55 with stage II lung adenocarcinoma. In DNA, the CDR3 is TGTGCCAGCTCACCAGGGACAGGGATTAGTTACTATGGCTACACCTTC. This gives the protein CASSPGTGISYYGYTF.